These 14 T cell receptor beta chains were all obtained from the same sample, sequenced in a study of beta chain features in type 1 diabetes. The entirety of the isolated RNA underwent reverse transcription, so expressed TCRB transcripts were sequenced. Sequenced by immunoSEQ multiplex PCR; TCRdb stores in-frame clones only, minus some. Of about 350,000 clones detected, roughly a fifth appear once; the ten largest clones hold 0.044%. Source material: naive CD4+ T cells from blood. The receptors stem from a woman aged 18-35 years in good health.

The rearrangement uses TRBV7-9 and TRBJ2-3, with TRBD2 matching 9 bases. In germline, CDR1 is SEHNR, CDR2 FQNEAQ (reference sequence). The length of the CDR3 is 15 residues. V lost 5 bases and J lost 1; bases outside the gene matches: 4. CDR3 residues: CASSLQRGGTDTQYF. DNA for the CDR3: TGTGCCAGCAGCCTTCAGCGGGGGGGCACAGATACGCAGTATTTT.

This clone was detected a few times. The V and J genes are TRBV25-1 and TRBJ2-1, with 14 bases aligning to TRBD2. With 2 bases clipped from V and 5 bases from J, the junction kept 8 bases outside the gene matches. Germline V CDR1 and CDR2: MGHDK, SYGVNS. The CDR3 spans 18 residues. The CDR3 loop is CASSEGPGTSGSDNEQFF. The CDR3 DNA reads TGTGCCAGCAGTGAAGGGCCTGGGACTAGCGGGAGTGACAATGAGCAGTTCTTC. The full variable domain, with the rest looked up from reference TRBV25-1 and TRBJ2-1, is EADIYQTPRYLVIGTGKKITLECSQTMGHDKMYWYQQDPGMELHLIHYSYGVNSTEKGDLSSESTVSRIRTEHFPLTLESARPSHTSQYLCASSEGPGTSGSDNEQFFGPGTRLTVL.

A remark on this clone: This sample also contains other DNA sequences that code for the same CDR3. J is TRBJ1-1 and V is TRBV29-1, with D maybe TRBD1 (5 bases). The CDR3 has 13 amino acids. Germline CDR1 is SQVTM and CDR2 is ANQGSEA. With 1 base removed from V and 0 bases from J, the gap between germline ends came to 6 bases. The CDR3 sequence is CSVEGRVNTEAFF. The CDR3 region has the DNA TGCAGCGTTGAAGGCAGGGTGAACACTGAAGCTTTCTTT. Full variable domain (outside the CDR3, taken from reference TRBV29-1 and TRBJ1-1): SAVISQKPSRDICQRGTSLTIQCQVDSQVTMMFWYRQQPGQSLTLIATANQGSEATYESGFVIDKFPISRPNLTFSTLTVSNMSPEDSSIYLCSVEGRVNTEAFFGQGTRLTVV.

This rearrangement joins TRBV20-1 to TRBJ2-1; D is unclear. The CDR3 is made up of 11 amino acids. V was pared by 5 bases and J by 8 bases, with 10 bases between. CDR1 is DFQATT, CDR2 SNEGSKA, per germline (reference sequence). Here the CDR3 DNA reads TGCAGTGCTCTACGGGTGGATGAGCAGTTCTTC. Translated: CSALRVDEQFF.

The chain joins TRBV14 to TRBJ2-7; D is possibly TRBD2 (5 bases). The germline V gene has CDR1 SGHDN and CDR2 FVKESK. V dropped 4 bases and J dropped 6 bases, with 16 bases sitting between them. The CDR3 loop spans 14 amino acids. The CDR3, as DNA: TGTGCCAGCAGCCGTAGGGTCGGAGGTCTCGAGCAGTACTTC. As protein: CASSRRVGGLEQYF. Combining the CDR3 with reference TRBV14 and TRBJ2-7 gives the whole variable domain EAGVTQFPSHSVIEKGQTVTLRCDPISGHDNLYWYRRVMGKEIKFLLHFVKESKQDESGMPNNRFLAERTGGTYSTLKVQPAELEDSGVYFCASSRRVGGLEQYFGPGTRLTVT.

The J gene is TRBJ2-5, the V gene TRBV25-1, with 8 bases matching TRBD2. The length of the CDR3 is 15 residues. Per germline, CDR1 MGHDK and CDR2 SYGVNS. After removal of 2 bases from V and 7 bases from J, the junction contained 9 bases not matched to a gene. Here the CDR3 DNA reads TGTGCCAGCAGTGAAGGGGGGACTAGTCAGGGGACCCAGTACTTC. Encoded protein: CASSEGGTSQGTQYF.

The chain joins TRBV7-9 to TRBJ2-3; 7 nucleotides align to TRBD2. The junction had 2 bases not matched to a gene; V was cut back by 2 bases and J by 0 bases. This CDR3 has 15 residues. The germline CDR1 and CDR2 sequences are SEHNR and FQNEAQ (reference sequence). The CDR3 spells CASSLRLASTDTQYF. Written as DNA, the CDR3 is TGTGCCAGCAGCTTAAGACTAGCTAGCACAGATACGCAGTATTTT.

CDR3 sequence reads: CASVLTVEAFF. The DNA for the CDR3 is TGTGCTAGTGTCCTAACCGTTGAAGCTTTCTTT. The genes are TRBV12-5 and TRBJ1-1; D is unclear. V was trimmed by 7 bases and J by 7 bases, leaving 10 bases between them. From germline, CDR1 is LGHNT and CDR2 FRNRAP. The CDR3 sequence is 11 residues long.

The chain couples TRBV7-2 to TRBJ2-2, with D maybe TRBD2 (5 bases). Between the trimmed V and J ends, which lost 4 bases and 2 bases, there was a span of 8 bases. The CDR3 consists of 14 residues. The germline V gene has CDR1 SGHTA and CDR2 FQGNSA. CDR3 DNA sequence: TGTGCCAGCAGCTCCCGGGATAACACCGGGGAGCTGTTTTTT. It encodes CASSSRDNTGELFF.

The DNA for the CDR3 is TGCGCCAGCAGCTTGGGCGGTCCAGATACGCAGTATTTT. Translation: CASSLGGPDTQYF. The V gene is TRBV5-1, the J gene TRBJ2-3; D remains unclear. The V end was cut by 0 bases, the J end by 4 bases, with 6 bases between. This CDR3 contains 13 residues. The germline V gene has CDR1 SGHRS and CDR2 YFSETQ.

This clone has only a few counts. The V call is TRBV29-1, the J call TRBJ2-3; D unresolved. V lost 3 bases and J lost 0, with 7 bases in between. The CDR3 has 13 residues. Germline V gives CDR1 SQVTM, CDR2 ANQGSEA. This chain's CDR3 is CSVEGPSTDTQYF. CDR3 DNA sequence: TGCAGCGTTGAGGGCCCTAGCACAGATACGCAGTATTTT.

The sample holds a few counts of this clone. The CDR3 sequence is CASSNGQGGDTQYF. CDR3 coding DNA: TGTGCCAGCAGTAACGGACAGGGGGGAGATACGCAGTATTTT. The chain carries TRBV27 and TRBJ2-3; TRBD1 aligns across 10 bases. Trimming cost V 5 bases and J 5 bases; bases outside gene matches: 4. The CDR3 spans 14 residues. CDR1 is MNHEY, CDR2 SMNVEV, per germline (reference sequence).

This clone appeared a few times. The chain employs TRBV23-1 and TRBJ2-1, with D unresolved. TRBV23-1 is flagged as an ORF with uncertain function. This CDR3 comprises 15 residues. Trimming left V 4 bases short and J 0 bases short, with 10 bases between. This chain's CDR3 is CASSLSVLSYNEQFF. CDR3 DNA sequence: TGCGCCAGCAGTCTATCCGTTCTCTCCTACAATGAGCAGTTCTTC.

The CDR3 loop reads CASSRSTDNNYGYTF. The CDR3 DNA is TGCGCCAGCAGCCGGTCGACGGACAATAACTATGGCTACACCTTC. The rearrangement uses TRBV4-1 and TRBJ1-2; perhaps TRBD1 as D (5 bases). Germline V CDR1 and CDR2: MGHRA, YSYEKL. The length of the CDR3 is 15 residues. Deletions cut 4 bases from V and 1 base from J, with 13 bases between.